A selection of T cell receptor beta chains follows, all from one sample in a study of PD-1 blockade in classical Hodgkin lymphoma. Here immunoSEQ multiplex PCR was the method, and the copy in TCRdb shows in-frame clones only, minus some. The data hold 66,000 or so clones, with over 70% observed a single time. The source was peripheral blood mononuclear cells (PBMCs), collected before the second cycle of nivolumab. These receptors came from a human donor with classical Hodgkin lymphoma. CDR3s include the opening cysteine and the closing phenylalanine or tryptophan. D genes are given only for firm matches. The size entry is marked missing in some rows and otherwise reads once, few, many or a size class.

V gene: TRBV5-8; J gene: TRBJ1-2; D gene: -; clone size: -; CDR3 protein: CASSPGRWGRGGYTF; CDR3 DNA: TGTGCCAGCAGCCCTGGACGTTGGGGCCGTGGTGGCTACACCTTC
V gene: TRBV6-1; J gene: TRBJ2-6; D gene: -; clone size: -; CDR3 protein: CASSETGSGANVLTF; CDR3 DNA: TGTGCCAGCAGTGAAACCGGCTCTGGGGCCAACGTCCTGACTTTC
V gene: TRBV5-1; J gene: TRBJ1-1; D gene: -; clone size: -; CDR3 protein: CASSLTVMNTEAFF; CDR3 DNA: TGCGCCAGCAGCTTGACAGTCATGAACACTGAAGCTTTCTTT
V gene: TRBV7-9; J gene: TRBJ1-2; D gene: -; clone size: -; CDR3 protein: CASSSGGIHGYTF; CDR3 DNA: TGTGCCAGCAGCTCGGGGGGAATCCATGGCTACACCTTC
V gene: TRBV28; J gene: TRBJ2-3; D gene: TRBD1; clone size: -; CDR3 protein: CASSSGQGDTQYF; CDR3 DNA: TGTGCCAGCAGTTCTGGACAGGGAGATACGCAGTATTTT
V gene: TRBV29-1; J gene: TRBJ1-1; D gene: -; clone size: -; CDR3 protein: CSVERGGNTEAFF; CDR3 DNA: TGCAGCGTTGAAAGGGGAGGGAACACTGAAGCTTTCTTT
V gene: TRBV5-1; J gene: TRBJ2-1; D gene: TRBD1; clone size: -; CDR3 protein: CASSLDATGNTGNEQFF; CDR3 DNA: TGCGCCAGCAGCTTGGATGCGACAGGGAACACCGGGAATGAGCAGTTCTTC
V gene: TRBV7-9; J gene: TRBJ1-2; D gene: -; clone size: few; CDR3 protein: CASSLDSFGGYTF; CDR3 DNA: TGTGCCAGCAGCTTAGACAGTTTCGGGGGCTACACCTTC
V gene: TRBV2; J gene: TRBJ1-2; D gene: -; clone size: -; CDR3 protein: CASSTLTPGYTF; CDR3 DNA: TGTGCCAGCAGTACCCTTACACCTGGCTACACCTTC
V gene: TRBV4-1; J gene: TRBJ2-2; D gene: -; clone size: few; CDR3 protein: CASSQDLTNTGELFF; CDR3 DNA: TGCGCCAGCAGCCAAGATCTAACGAACACCGGGGAGCTGTTTTTT
V gene: TRBV19; J gene: TRBJ1-6; D gene: -; clone size: -; CDR3 protein: CASSTTATYNSPLHF; CDR3 DNA: TGTGCCAGTAGCACGACAGCAACCTATAATTCACCCCTCCACTTT
V gene: TRBV4-1; J gene: TRBJ2-7; D gene: -; clone size: -; CDR3 protein: CASSQEGHLYEQYF; CDR3 DNA: TGCGCCAGCAGCCAAGAAGGACACCTCTACGAGCAGTACTTC
V gene: TRBV5-1; J gene: TRBJ1-1; D gene: -; clone size: -; CDR3 protein: CASSFGKDTEAFF; CDR3 DNA: TGCGCCAGCAGCTTCGGTAAGGACACTGAAGCTTTCTTT
V gene: TRBV19; J gene: TRBJ1-5; D gene: -; clone size: few; CDR3 protein: CASSTTAYSNQPQHF; CDR3 DNA: TGTGCCAGTAGTACGACAGCATATAGCAATCAGCCCCAGCATTTT
V gene: TRBV4-2; J gene: TRBJ2-7; D gene: TRBD2; clone size: -; CDR3 protein: CASRRTSGGTYEQYF; CDR3 DNA: TGTGCCAGCCGTCGGACTAGCGGGGGAACCTACGAGCAGTACTTC
V gene: TRBV9; J gene: TRBJ2-2; D gene: -; clone size: -; CDR3 protein: CASSVVPVSTGELFF; CDR3 DNA: TGTGCCAGCAGCGTAGTACCTGTAAGCACCGGGGAGCTGTTTTTT
V gene: TRBV19; J gene: TRBJ1-5; D gene: TRBD1; clone size: once; CDR3 protein: CASSTSGGVNQPQHF; CDR3 DNA: TGTGCCAGTAGTACGTCAGGGGGCGTCAATCAGCCCCAGCATTTT
V gene: TRBV5-1; J gene: TRBJ2-7; D gene: TRBD1; clone size: -; CDR3 protein: CASSWGQGAYYEQYF; CDR3 DNA: TGCGCCAGCAGCTGGGGACAGGGGGCATACTACGAGCAGTACTTC
V gene: TRBV5-4; J gene: TRBJ2-7; D gene: TRBD2; clone size: -; CDR3 protein: CASSKLAGGGGNEQYF; CDR3 DNA: TGTGCCAGCAGCAAACTAGCGGGAGGGGGGGGTAACGAGCAGTACTTC
V gene: TRBV27; J gene: TRBJ1-2; D gene: -; clone size: -; CDR3 protein: CASSPSSGDRMYGYTF; CDR3 DNA: TGTGCCAGCAGCCCATCCTCGGGAGACAGAATGTATGGCTACACCTTC
V gene: TRBV19; J gene: TRBJ1-5; D gene: TRBD1; clone size: few; CDR3 protein: CATFGSDRDSNQPQHF; CDR3 DNA: TGTGCCACATTCGGGTCGGACAGGGATAGCAATCAGCCCCAGCATTTT
V gene: TRBV30; J gene: TRBJ1-5; D gene: TRBD1; clone size: -; CDR3 protein: CAWSKQGNQPQHF; CDR3 DNA: TGTGCCTGGAGTAAACAGGGGAATCAGCCCCAGCATTTT
V gene: TRBV5-6; J gene: TRBJ2-7; D gene: -; clone size: -; CDR3 protein: CASSLVTDVYEQYF; CDR3 DNA: TGTGCCAGCAGCTTGGTTACGGACGTATACGAGCAGTACTTC
V gene: TRBV4-1; J gene: TRBJ2-1; D gene: -; clone size: few; CDR3 protein: CASSQDQFRGANEQFF; CDR3 DNA: TGCGCCAGCAGCCAAGATCAGTTCAGGGGGGCCAATGAGCAGTTCTTC
V gene: TRBV5-1; J gene: TRBJ1-4; D gene: -; clone size: -; CDR3 protein: CASKETGREKLFF; CDR3 DNA: TGCGCCAGCAAGGAGACGGGGCGGGAAAAACTGTTTTTT
V gene: TRBV14; J gene: TRBJ2-7; D gene: -; clone size: medium-sized; CDR3 protein: CASSQDLSGGPMDEQYF; CDR3 DNA: TGTGCCAGCAGCCAAGATCTCTCAGGAGGGCCGATGGACGAGCAGTACTTC
V gene: TRBV5-6; J gene: TRBJ1-1; D gene: -; clone size: -; CDR3 protein: CASSLERWGNTEAFF; CDR3 DNA: TGTGCCAGCAGCTTGGAGAGATGGGGGAACACTGAAGCTTTCTTT
V gene: TRBV5-1; J gene: TRBJ2-1; D gene: TRBD2; clone size: few; CDR3 protein: CASSLAGLAAPNEQFF; CDR3 DNA: TGCGCCAGCAGCTTGGCGGGCCTAGCGGCTCCCAATGAGCAGTTCTTC
V gene: TRBV27; J gene: TRBJ1-1; D gene: -; clone size: -; CDR3 protein: CASSSRGATEAFF; CDR3 DNA: TGTGCCAGCTCTTCTAGGGGAGCCACTGAAGCTTTCTTT
V gene: TRBV30; J gene: TRBJ2-2; D gene: TRBD2; clone size: -; CDR3 protein: CAWTLAGNTGELFF; CDR3 DNA: TGTGCCTGGACTCTAGCGGGCAACACCGGGGAGCTGTTTTTT
V gene: TRBV19; J gene: TRBJ1-2; D gene: TRBD1; clone size: -; CDR3 protein: CASSGDRGNYGYTF; CDR3 DNA: TGTGCCAGTAGTGGGGACAGGGGTAACTATGGCTACACCTTC
V gene: TRBV9; J gene: TRBJ2-7; D gene: TRBD1; clone size: few; CDR3 protein: CASSDRDRGPPSYEQYF; CDR3 DNA: TGTGCCAGCAGCGACCGGGACAGGGGGCCCCCCTCCTACGAGCAGTACTTC
V gene: TRBV12-5; J gene: TRBJ2-5; D gene: -; clone size: -; CDR3 protein: CASGLPSTEQETQYF; CDR3 DNA: TGTGCTAGTGGTTTGCCCTCGACCGAGCAAGAGACCCAGTACTTC
V gene: TRBV19; J gene: TRBJ2-1; D gene: -; clone size: -; CDR3 protein: CASSISAGPPNEQFF; CDR3 DNA: TGTGCCAGTAGTATATCCGCGGGGCCCCCCAATGAGCAGTTCTTC
V gene: TRBV7-9; J gene: TRBJ1-2; D gene: -; clone size: -; CDR3 protein: CASSLSPTDLYGYTF; CDR3 DNA: TGTGCCAGCAGCTTATCCCCGACGGATCTCTATGGCTACACCTTC
V gene: TRBV15; J gene: TRBJ2-1; D gene: TRBD1; clone size: -; CDR3 protein: CATSRQTGGVRNEQFF; CDR3 DNA: TGTGCCACCAGCAGACAGACAGGGGGGGTGAGGAATGAGCAGTTCTTC
V gene: TRBV7-8; J gene: TRBJ1-4; D gene: -; clone size: few; CDR3 protein: CASSQAQGAPNEKLFF; CDR3 DNA: TGTGCCAGCAGTCAGGCCCAGGGAGCACCTAATGAAAAACTGTTTTTT
V gene: TRBV5-6; J gene: TRBJ2-7; D gene: TRBD1; clone size: few; CDR3 protein: CASSLPGTGKGEQYF; CDR3 DNA: TGTGCCAGCAGCTTACCCGGGACAGGGAAGGGGGAGCAGTACTTC
V gene: TRBV15; J gene: TRBJ2-3; D gene: -; clone size: -; CDR3 protein: CATSRVGVGLDTQYF; CDR3 DNA: TGTGCCACCAGCAGAGTCGGGGTAGGGCTGGATACGCAGTATTTT
V gene: TRBV7-2; J gene: TRBJ1-3; D gene: -; clone size: few; CDR3 protein: CASSPWGAGRNTIYF; CDR3 DNA: TGTGCCAGCAGCCCCTGGGGGGCCGGTCGAAACACCATATATTTT
V gene: TRBV5-1; J gene: TRBJ2-1; D gene: TRBD2; clone size: -; CDR3 protein: CASPPGGDYNEQFF; CDR3 DNA: TGCGCCAGTCCCCCGGGGGGGGACTACAATGAGCAGTTCTTC
V gene: TRBV29-1; J gene: TRBJ1-1; D gene: -; clone size: once; CDR3 protein: CSVEGGVNTEAFF; CDR3 DNA: TGCAGCGTTGAAGGAGGGGTGAACACTGAAGCTTTCTTT
V gene: TRBV2; J gene: TRBJ2-1; D gene: TRBD2; clone size: -; CDR3 protein: CASSEIAGGRGEQFF; CDR3 DNA: TGTGCCAGCAGTGAGATAGCGGGAGGACGGGGTGAGCAGTTCTTC
V gene: TRBV5-4; J gene: TRBJ1-3; D gene: -; clone size: -; CDR3 protein: CASSFESGNTIYF; CDR3 DNA: TGTGCCAGCAGCTTTGAATCAGGAAACACCATATATTTT
V gene: TRBV19; J gene: TRBJ1-5; D gene: -; clone size: -; CDR3 protein: CASSIGGSWNQPQHF; CDR3 DNA: TGTGCCAGTAGTATTGGGGGGAGTTGGAATCAGCCCCAGCATTTT
V gene: TRBV19; J gene: TRBJ2-2; D gene: -; clone size: -; CDR3 protein: CASSIPAGGGELFF; CDR3 DNA: TGTGCCAGTAGTATTCCCGCAGGAGGCGGGGAGCTGTTTTTT
V gene: TRBV5-8; J gene: TRBJ2-7; D gene: TRBD1; clone size: -; CDR3 protein: CASSFRTGGNKMQYF; CDR3 DNA: TGTGCCAGCAGCTTCCGGACAGGGGGGAATAAGATGCAGTACTTC
V gene: TRBV5-6; J gene: TRBJ2-7; D gene: -; clone size: -; CDR3 protein: CASSLAYEQYF; CDR3 DNA: TGTGCCAGCAGCTTGGCCTACGAGCAGTACTTC
V gene: TRBV27; J gene: TRBJ1-1; D gene: -; clone size: -; CDR3 protein: CASSLWQGPNTEAFF; CDR3 DNA: TGTGCCAGCAGTTTATGGCAGGGGCCGAACACTGAAGCTTTCTTT
V gene: TRBV30; J gene: TRBJ2-7; D gene: TRBD1; clone size: once; CDR3 protein: CAWDDRVSYEQYF; CDR3 DNA: TGTGCCTGGGATGACAGGGTCTCCTACGAGCAGTACTTC
V gene: TRBV5-1; J gene: TRBJ1-4; D gene: -; clone size: -; CDR3 protein: CASSLDQTNEKLFF; CDR3 DNA: TGCGCCAGCAGCTTGGACCAGACCAATGAAAAACTGTTTTTT